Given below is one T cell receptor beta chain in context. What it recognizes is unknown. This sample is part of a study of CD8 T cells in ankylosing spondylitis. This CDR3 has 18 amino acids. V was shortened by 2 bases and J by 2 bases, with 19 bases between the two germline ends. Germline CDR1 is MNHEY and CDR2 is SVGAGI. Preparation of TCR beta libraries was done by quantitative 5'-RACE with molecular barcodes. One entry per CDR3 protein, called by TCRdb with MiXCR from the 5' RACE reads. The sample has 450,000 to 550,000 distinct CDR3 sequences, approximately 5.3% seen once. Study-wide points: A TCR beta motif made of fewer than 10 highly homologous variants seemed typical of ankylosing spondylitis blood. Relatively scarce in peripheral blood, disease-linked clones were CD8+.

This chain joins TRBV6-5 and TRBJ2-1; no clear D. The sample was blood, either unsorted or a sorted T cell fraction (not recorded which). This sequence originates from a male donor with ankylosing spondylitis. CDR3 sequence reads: CASSYVTPSRLTYNEQFF. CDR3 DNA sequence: TGTGCCAGCAGTTACGTTACCCCATCTCGACTGACCTACAATGAGCAGTTCTTC.